The 14 T cell receptor beta chains listed next were all sequenced from one sample in a study of post-analysis software for immune sequencing data. Points from the study as a whole: When patients were compared with controls, about 5 TRBV segments were more frequent, TRBV5-6, TRBV5-1 and TRBV20-1 among them.

Unique molecular identifiers were present in the TCR beta cDNA libraries. TCRdb re-called the PCR reads with MiXCR, one entry per CDR3 protein. The repertoire consists of roughly 670,000 distinct CDR3 sequences, with more than 50% occurring once and the leading ten covering about 11%. Antigen specificity for these receptors is unknown. Sequencing used blood. The source of these receptors is a girl between 2 and 10 years old with multiple sclerosis.

The V gene is TRBV20-1, the J gene TRBJ2-3, with 9 bases matching TRBD2. The V gene end was trimmed by 0 bases and the J gene end by 6 bases; junction bases not matched to a gene: 10. Germline V CDR1 and CDR2: DFQATT, SNEGSKA (reference sequence). CDR3 length: 16 amino acids. The CDR3 is CSARDPRGGAADTQYF. As DNA, the CDR3 is TGCAGTGCTAGAGATCCGCGCGGGGGGGCAGCCGATACGCAGTATTTT.

The gene calls are TRBV27 and TRBJ2-1; tentatively, D is TRBD2 (6 bases). Matching the DNA end better, TRBJ2-7 makes the J call doubtful. The CDR3 runs 12 residues. The germline V gene has CDR1 MNHEY and CDR2 SMNVEV (reference sequence). CDR3 sequence: CASSLPGVEQYF. CDR3 bases: TGTGCCAGCAGTTTACCGGGGGTTGAGCAGTACTTC.

This clonotype was seen a handful of times. This sequence joins TRBV20-1 and TRBJ2-1; TRBD2 agrees at 8 bases. In germline, CDR1 is DFQATT, CDR2 SNEGSKA (reference sequence). V was pared by 0 bases and J by 7 bases, with 5 bases of the junction left unmatched. The CDR3 is 14 residues long. CDR3 protein: CSARDPTSVNEQFF. CDR3 coding DNA: TGCAGTGCTAGAGATCCGACTAGCGTAAATGAGCAGTTCTTC.

This chain connects TRBV7-3 to TRBJ2-7; 7 bases are a match to TRBD2. Germline assignment: CDR1 SGHTA and CDR2 FQGTGA. Trimming cost V 8 bases and J 3 bases; bases outside gene matches: 13. This CDR3 spans 15 amino acids. The chain's CDR3 is CASPSRGGANYEQYF. In DNA form, the CDR3 reads TGTGCCAGCCCCAGTAGGGGAGGGGCCAACTACGAGCAGTACTTC.

This clonotype came up a few times. The chain joins TRBV14 to TRBJ2-1, with 9 bases lining up with TRBD1. The CDR3 sequence is 18 residues long. V was pared by 0 bases and J by 9 bases, with 15 bases of the junction left unmatched. Looked up from germline, CDR1 is SGHDN and CDR2 is FVKESK. In DNA form, the CDR3 reads TGTGCCAGCAGCCAAGAGTGGGGCCGGGACAGGGTCCGCCCTGAGCAGTTCTTC. The encoded protein is CASSQEWGRDRVRPEQFF.

The chain combines TRBV5-1 with TRBJ1-2, with unresolved D. The CDR3 contains 13 residues. V was clipped by 8 bases and J by 4 bases, with 15 bases between them. Germline-derived CDR1 and CDR2 are SGHRS and YFSETQ. CDR3 in DNA: TGCGCCAGTCGACGGGAGGCAGCCTATGGCTACACCTTC. Residues: CASRREAAYGYTF.

The genes are TRBV5-1 and TRBJ2-1; possibly TRBD1 for D (6 bases). Germline CDR1 and CDR2: SGHRS and YFSETQ. CDR3 length: 14 amino acids. V was clipped by 0 bases and J by 8 bases, with 12 bases between them. The CDR3 spells CASSLEGEGDEQFF. The CDR3 nucleotides read TGCGCCAGCAGCTTGGAGGGAGAGGGGGATGAGCAGTTCTTC.

The rearrangement uses TRBV12-3 or TRBV12-4 and TRBJ2-7, with TRBD1 identical over 7 bases. Matching the DNA end better, TRBJ2-4 makes the J call doubtful. This CDR3 is 13 amino acids long. CDR3: CASSLRGRDIQYF. The CDR3 DNA follows: TGTGCCAGCAGTTTGAGGGGGCGGGACATTCAGTACTTC.

This chain joins TRBV3-1 and TRBJ2-1, with TRBD2 identical over 10 bases. Germline CDR1 LGHDT, CDR2 YNNKEL (reference sequence). This CDR3 contains 17 residues. J was trimmed by 4 bases and V by 3 bases; bases with no gene match: 9. This chain's CDR3 is CASSQDERGGSYNEQFF. The CDR3 bases are TGTGCCAGCAGCCAGGACGAGCGGGGGGGTTCTTACAATGAGCAGTTCTTC.

The gene calls are TRBV5-1 and TRBJ2-5; TRBD2 matches 13 bases. The germline V gene has CDR1 SGHRS and CDR2 YFSETQ. The CDR3 runs to 16 residues. V lost 4 bases and J lost 7; bases outside the gene matches: 10. The DNA for the CDR3 is TGCGCCAGCAGCACGGGACTAGCGGGAACGGGGGGGACCCAGTACTTC. As protein: CASSTGLAGTGGTQYF. The full variable domain, completed using reference TRBV5-1 and TRBJ2-5, is KAGVTQTPRYLIKTRGQQVTLSCSPISGHRSVSWYQQTPGQGLQFLFEYFSETQRNKGNFPGRFSGRQFSNSRSEMNVSTLELGDSALYLCASSTGLAGTGGTQYFGPGTRLLVL.

The chain employs TRBV6-2 or TRBV6-3 and TRBJ2-5; the match to TRBD2 covers 8 bases. Germline V lookup: CDR1 MNHEY, CDR2 SVGEGT. There are 16 residues in the CDR3. With 4 bases clipped from V and 4 bases from J, the junction kept 11 bases outside the gene matches. The CDR3 nucleotides are TGTGCCAGCAGTTTCGCGGGGGGCCGGGAAGTAGAGACCCAGTACTTC. It codes for CASSFAGGREVETQYF.

This clonotype has a handful of counts. The genes are TRBV12-3 or TRBV12-4 and TRBJ2-1, with D uncertain. V lost 5 bases and J lost 2, with 16 bases in between. CDR3 length: 16 residues. The CDR3 DNA reads TGTGCCAGCAGTATTGATCCGGGTCGGGCCTACAATGAGCAGTTCTTC. Translation: CASSIDPGRAYNEQFF.

This clonotype was observed a few times. The genes are TRBV20-1 and TRBJ1-5; D not resolved. V dropped 6 bases and J dropped 3 bases, with 9 bases sitting between them. The CDR3 runs 12 residues. Germline V gives CDR1 DFQATT, CDR2 SNEGSKA (reference sequence). The CDR3 loop is CSAPGPNQPQHF. Written as DNA, the CDR3 is TGCAGTGCCCCCGGCCCCAATCAGCCCCAGCATTTT.

The CDR3 nucleotides read TGTGCCAGCAGCTCCACGACAGGGAACACTGAAGCTTTCTTT. This sequence encodes CASSSTTGNTEAFF. This chain links TRBV7-2 with TRBJ1-1, with TRBD1 as a possible D gene (6 bases). The germline V and J ends were trimmed by 4 bases and 1 base, with 10 bases remaining between them. This CDR3 has 14 residues. The V gene's germline CDR1 is SGHTA and CDR2 FQGNSA.